Sequencing of this TCR beta chain was carried out in a study of CD8 T cells in ankylosing spondylitis. Study observations and caveats: Matched ankylosing spondylitis synovial fluid reportedly contained a significantly enriched population of disease-linked clones.

At least ten counts were recorded for this clonotype. Its antigen is unidentified. Per germline, CDR1 DFQATT and CDR2 SNEGSKA (reference sequence). This CDR3 region has 14 residues. The V end lost 4 bases, the J end lost 6 bases, and 19 bases lay between the germline ends. TCRdb reprocessed the 5' RACE reads via MiXCR and lists one record per CDR3 protein. The data contain some 140,000 distinct CDR3 sequences, 6.5% to 8.5% of them seen just once; the ten biggest clones take up about 7.1%. Sequenced sample: synovial fluid, either unsorted or a sorted T cell fraction (not recorded which). This rearrangement joins TRBV20-1 to TRBJ2-7, with D perhaps TRBD1 or TRBD2 (5 bases each). The clonotype comes from a male donor with ankylosing spondylitis. The CDR3 DNA is TGCAGTGCTACCGGGGACCGCCCTCTGGGCGAGCAGTACTTC. This gives the protein CSATGDRPLGEQYF.